The sequence of this T cell receptor (beta chain) was determined in a study of early T cells in non-severe SARS-CoV-2 infection. About the study: Bulk RNA isolated from unsorted whole blood underwent sequencing; chains were not paired.

Individual cDNA molecules each received unique molecular identifiers attached to them. TCRdb re-derived calls from the 5' RACE reads in MiXCR, one entry per CDR3 protein. Counted here are more than 85,000 distinct CDR3 sequences, around 13% occurring once; the ten biggest clones make up 6.2%. This clonotype has a handful of counts. V was pared by 4 bases and J by 4 bases, with 7 bases of the junction left unmatched. This CDR3 is built from 17 residues. Germline V lookup: CDR1 MDHEN, CDR2 SYDVKM. The sample taken for sequencing was whole blood. The TCR was taken from an adult who was a healthcare worker with PCR-confirmed SARS-CoV-2 infection or an uninfected control (not recorded which). The V and J genes are TRBV28 and TRBJ2-3, with 14 positions matching TRBD2. CDR3 sequence (DNA): TGTGCCAGCAGTTCCGGGACTAGCGGGAGATGGGCAGATACGCAGTATTTT. Translation: CASSSGTSGRWADTQYF.